This TCR beta chain is from a study of T cell clonality in common variable immunodeficiency. Both groups were predominantly of Caucasian heritage. Here immunoSEQ multiplex PCR was the method, and the copy in TCRdb shows in-frame clones only, minus some. The specimen has around 55,000 clones, none found just once. This clone has at least ten counts. The read halts 3 residues ahead of the CDR3 end, with the missing end drawn from the germline J gene. With 8 bases removed from V and 3 bases from J, the gap between germline ends came to 20 bases. This CDR3 contains 16 residues. The germline V gene has CDR1 MNHEY and CDR2 SVGEGT.

The chain has TRBV6-2 or TRBV6-3 and TRBJ1-5, with D perhaps matching TRBD1 (6 bases). The sample taken for sequencing was peripheral blood mononuclear cells. The clonotype was recovered from a person aged 18 to 75 in good health. The CDR3 bases that were read are TGTGCCAGCTCTCCGAGGGGGTCTCTTTACAATCAGCCC. Amino acid sequence: CASSPRGSLYNQP. The complete CDR3 protein is CASSPRGSLYNQPQHF.